This T cell receptor beta chain was observed in a study of patients and donors after allogeneic stem cell transplantation. TCRdb analysed the RT-PCR reads with MiXCR anew, one entry per CDR3 protein. The table includes 150,000 to 200,000 distinct CDR3 sequences, 30% detected once. This clonotype was recorded a few times. This CDR3 is built from 13 residues. Germline CDR1 is LGHDT and CDR2 is YNNKEL (reference sequence). V gave up 0 bases and J gave up 4 bases, with 6 bases separating them. Source material: blood, either unsorted or a sorted T cell fraction (not recorded which). The receptor's source is a human donor who was either an allogeneic HSCT recipient or a stem cell or donor lymphocyte infusion donor (not recorded which). It is not recorded whose cells these are; they may come from a transplant donor. V gene TRBV3-1 combines with J gene TRBJ1-2; D unresolved. Written as DNA, the CDR3 is TGTGCCAGCAGCCAAGATCTTAGCTATGGCTACACCTTC. This gives the protein CASSQDLSYGYTF.